This T cell receptor beta chain was identified in a study of identical twins. TCRdb independently ran MiXCR on the 5' RACE reads; one entry per CDR3 protein. The sample shows 750,000 to 950,000 distinct CDR3 sequences, 9% to 15% of them seen only once. Whole-study findings and limits: Donors were not followed over many years; analysis was cross-sectional.

CDR3 length: 12 amino acids. Trimming left V 10 bases short and J 6 bases short, with 12 bases between. CDR1 MNHNY and CDR2 SVGAGI come from the germline V gene (reference sequence). On this clonotype itself: Its antigen is currently unknown.

The sample also formed part of further work on yellow fever vaccine responses in identical twins.

The sequencing input was PBMCs. This sequence originates from a woman aged 18-29 years in good health. This sequence joins TRBV6-6 and TRBJ1-4; D gene uncertain. The CDR3 coding sequence is TGTGCCACCGAGGGAACAGATGAAAAACTGTTTTTT. Amino acid sequence: CATEGTDEKLFF.